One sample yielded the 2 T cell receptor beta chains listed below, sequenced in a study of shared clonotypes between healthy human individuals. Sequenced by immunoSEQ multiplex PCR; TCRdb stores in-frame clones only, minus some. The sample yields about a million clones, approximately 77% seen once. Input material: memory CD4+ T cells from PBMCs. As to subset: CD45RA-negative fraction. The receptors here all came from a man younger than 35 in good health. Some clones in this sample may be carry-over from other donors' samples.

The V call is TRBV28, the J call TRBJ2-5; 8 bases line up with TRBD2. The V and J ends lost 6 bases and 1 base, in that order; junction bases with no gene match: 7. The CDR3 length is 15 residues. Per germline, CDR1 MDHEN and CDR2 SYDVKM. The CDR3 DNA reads TGTGCCAGCAGCTTAAGCGGGAGTGGCCAAGAGACCCAGTACTTC. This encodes CASSLSGSGQETQYF.

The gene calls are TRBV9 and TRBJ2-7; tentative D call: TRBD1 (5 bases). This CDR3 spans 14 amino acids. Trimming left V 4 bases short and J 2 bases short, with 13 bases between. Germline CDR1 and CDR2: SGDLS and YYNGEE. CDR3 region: CASSSQGVPYEQYF. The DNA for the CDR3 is TGTGCCAGCAGCTCGCAAGGGGTTCCCTACGAGCAGTACTTC.